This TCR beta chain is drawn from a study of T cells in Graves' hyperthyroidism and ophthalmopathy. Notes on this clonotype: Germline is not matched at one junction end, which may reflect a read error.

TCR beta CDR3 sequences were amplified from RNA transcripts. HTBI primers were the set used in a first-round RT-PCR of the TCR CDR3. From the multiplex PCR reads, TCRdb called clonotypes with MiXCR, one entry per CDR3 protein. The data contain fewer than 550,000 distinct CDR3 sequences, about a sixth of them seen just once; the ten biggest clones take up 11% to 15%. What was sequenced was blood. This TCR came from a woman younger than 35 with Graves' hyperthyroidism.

The CDR3 loop reads CASGQESLAGGREQYF. CDR3 bases: TGTGCCAGCGGCCAAGAGTCACTAGCGGGAGGGCGCGAGCAGTACTTC. This chain connects TRBV5-1 to TRBJ2-7, with 13 bases that match TRBD2. The CDR3 contains 16 residues. CDR1 and CDR2 from the germline V gene are SGHRS and YFSETQ.